This TCR beta chain originates from a study of blood T cell repertoires in COVID-19. Study-level background: Researchers got acute and convalescent COVID-19 samples from the United States, Italy and Spain.

Using immunoSEQ multiplex PCR, the repertoire was profiled, and TCRdb retains in-frame clones only, with some absent. The sample includes hundreds of thousands of clones, about 80% seen only once; the top ten take 8% to 9.5%. Germline V gene data show CDR1 as MNHEY and CDR2 as SMNVEV (reference sequence). The CDR3 covers 14 residues. With V trimmed by 1 base and J by 11 bases, 3 bases remained unmatched. This clone was seen a few times. The rearrangement links TRBV27 to TRBJ2-1, with 12 positions matching TRBD2. This receptor was obtained from a human donor in a cohort sampled during active COVID-19. The specimen was peripheral blood. CDR3 in DNA: TGTGCCAGCAGTTTATGGACTAGCGGGATTCAGCAGTTCTTC. Amino acid sequence: CASSLWTSGIQQFF.